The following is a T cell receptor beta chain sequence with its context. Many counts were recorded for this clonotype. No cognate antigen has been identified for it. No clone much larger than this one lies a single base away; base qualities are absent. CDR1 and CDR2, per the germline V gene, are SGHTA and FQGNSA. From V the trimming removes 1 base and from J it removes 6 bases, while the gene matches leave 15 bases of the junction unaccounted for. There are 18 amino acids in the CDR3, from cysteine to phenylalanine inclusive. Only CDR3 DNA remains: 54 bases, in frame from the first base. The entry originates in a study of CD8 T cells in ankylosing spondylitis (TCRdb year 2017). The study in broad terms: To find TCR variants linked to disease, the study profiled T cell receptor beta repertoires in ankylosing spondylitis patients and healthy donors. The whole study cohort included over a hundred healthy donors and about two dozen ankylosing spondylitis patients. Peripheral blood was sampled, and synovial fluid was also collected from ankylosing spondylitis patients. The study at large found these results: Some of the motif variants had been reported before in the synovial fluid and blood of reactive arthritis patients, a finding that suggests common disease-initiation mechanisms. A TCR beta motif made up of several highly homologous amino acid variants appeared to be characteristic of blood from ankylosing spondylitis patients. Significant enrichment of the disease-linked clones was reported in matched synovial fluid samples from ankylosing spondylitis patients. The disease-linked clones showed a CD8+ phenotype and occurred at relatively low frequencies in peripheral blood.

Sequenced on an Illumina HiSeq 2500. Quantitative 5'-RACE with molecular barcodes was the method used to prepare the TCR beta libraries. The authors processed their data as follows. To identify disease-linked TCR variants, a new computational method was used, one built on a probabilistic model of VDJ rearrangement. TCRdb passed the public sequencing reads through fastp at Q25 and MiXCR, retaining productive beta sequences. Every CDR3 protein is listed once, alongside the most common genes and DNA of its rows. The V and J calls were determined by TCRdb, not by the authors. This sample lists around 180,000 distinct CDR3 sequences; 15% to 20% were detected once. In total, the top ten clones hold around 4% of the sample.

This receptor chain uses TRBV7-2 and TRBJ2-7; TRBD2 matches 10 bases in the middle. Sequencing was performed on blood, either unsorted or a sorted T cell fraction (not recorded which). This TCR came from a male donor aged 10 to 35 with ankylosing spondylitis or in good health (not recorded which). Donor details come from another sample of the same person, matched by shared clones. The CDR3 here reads CASSLVASGSASFGEQYF. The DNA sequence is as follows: TGTGCCAGCAGCTTAGTGGCTAGCGGGAGCGCTAGTTTTGGCGAGCAGTACTTC. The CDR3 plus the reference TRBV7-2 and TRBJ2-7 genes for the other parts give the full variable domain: GAGVSQSPSNKVTEKGKDVELRCDPISGHTALYWYRQSLGQGLEFLIYFQGNSAPDKSGLPSDRFSAERTGGSVSTLTIQRTQQEDSAVYLCASSLVASGSASFGEQYFGPGTRLTVT.